The next 19 T cell receptor beta chains were all read from a single sample in a study of human CD8 memory T cell subsets (TCRdb year 2020). A Human TCR Profiling Kit was used to prepare UMI-labeled 5' RACE TCRbeta libraries. After TCRdb reprocessed the reads, each CDR3 protein sequence was kept as one row, without DNA. This sample's listing comprises approximately 3,000 distinct CDR3 sequences. The ten largest account for approximately 31% of the sample. The sample consisted of CD8+ T cells from PBMCs. Receptors were obtained from a human donor in good health.

This clonotype is called medium-sized (0.01 to 0.1%) based on its frequency. CDR3 sequence: CSAKRERGDTQYF. The chain couples TRBV20-1 to TRBJ2-3; TCRdb names TRBD2, which stays unverified in the absence of DNA. This CDR3 is built from 13 residues. Germline CDR1 DFQATT, CDR2 SNEGSKA (reference sequence).

The chain employs TRBV19 and TRBJ2-1; TCRdb indicates TRBD1, and absent DNA this call remains unverified. CDR1 and CDR2 (germline): LNHDA, SQIVND (reference sequence). This CDR3 has 11 amino acids. The CDR3 region is CASLGGGEQFF.

The CDR3 loop is CSVETWGPDGYTF. This chain connects TRBV29-1 to TRBJ1-2; TCRdb's D call of TRBD1 is untestable without DNA. The V gene's germline CDR1 is SQVTM and CDR2 ANQGSEA. CDR3 length: 13 residues.

The gene calls are TRBV12-3 or TRBV12-4 and TRBJ2-2. The CDR3 covers 15 residues. The CDR3 sequence: CASSLRRENTGELFF.

V gene TRBV7-3 combines with J gene TRBJ2-5; without DNA, the TCRdb call of TRBD2 cannot be checked. The germline CDR1 and CDR2 sequences are SGHTA and FQGTGA. The CDR3 length is 14 residues. The CDR3 loop reads CASSPGTSGETQYF. The variable domain in full, with the rest retrieved from reference TRBV7-3 and TRBJ2-5, is GAGVSQTPSNKVTEKGKYVELRCDPISGHTALYWYRQSLGQGPEFLIYFQGTGAADDSGLPNDRFFAVRPEGSVSTLKIQRTERGDSAVYLCASSPGTSGETQYFGPGTRLLVL.

The rearrangement uses TRBV6-6 and TRBJ2-7; the D call of TRBD1 rests on TCRdb alone, since no DNA is present to check it. This CDR3 region has 14 residues. Germline-derived CDR1 and CDR2 are MNHNY and SVGAGI (reference sequence). The CDR3 sequence: CASTGQTITYEQYF.

The chain uses TRBV7-9 and TRBJ2-5; TCRdb gives TRBD1 as the D gene, but with no DNA this cannot be confirmed. Germline CDR1 reads SEHNR; CDR2 reads FQNEAQ (reference sequence). There are 16 residues in the CDR3. This CDR3 reads CASSLPDRGLQETQYF.

The rearrangement links TRBV10-3 to TRBJ2-1. This CDR3 is built from 13 residues. Germline values: CDR1 ENHRY, CDR2 SYGVKD. CDR3 loop: CAISEYGGNEQFF.

V is TRBV6-6 and J is TRBJ2-1; TCRdb designates TRBD1, a call that cannot be tested without DNA. There are 17 residues in the CDR3. Germline lookup yields CDR1 MNHNY and CDR2 SVGAGI (reference sequence). The CDR3 here is CASTTRRGRSSYNEQFF.

The chain joins TRBV6-5 to TRBJ1-2; the TRBD1 assignment by TCRdb is unverifiable without DNA. Germline CDR1 and CDR2: MNHEY and SVGAGI. This CDR3 has 14 residues. The chain's CDR3 is CASSYSTGFYGYTF.

The genes are TRBV6-2 or TRBV6-3 and TRBJ2-1; TCRdb returns TRBD2, unconfirmable since there is no DNA. Germline CDR1 MNHEY, CDR2 SVGEGT. The CDR3 loop spans 12 amino acids. This chain's CDR3 is CASSYPLAEQFF.

V gene TRBV7-9 combines with J gene TRBJ2-1. The germline gives CDR1 SEHNR, CDR2 FQNEAQ (reference sequence). The CDR3 runs 11 residues. This CDR3 is CASSPQREQFF.

Judged by frequency, this clonotype is medium-sized (0.01 to 0.1%). The chain has TRBV5-1 and TRBJ2-7. CDR1 and CDR2 (germline): SGHRS, YFSETQ. The CDR3 has 15 residues. The CDR3 loop is CASSLALERRYEQYF.

The rearrangement uses TRBV19 and TRBJ2-6; TCRdb lists TRBD1, though no DNA is available to test this call. The CDR3 loop spans 16 amino acids. CDR1 is LNHDA, CDR2 SQIVND, per germline (reference sequence). The CDR3 loop is CASTPDGTSGANVLTF. Looking up the rest from reference TRBV19 and TRBJ2-6 gives the full variable domain: DGGITQSPKYLFRKEGQNVTLSCEQNLNHDAMYWYRQDPGQGLRLIYYSQIVNDFQKGDIAEGYSVSREKKESFPLTVTSAQKNPTAFYLCASTPDGTSGANVLTFGAGSRLTVL.

CDR3 sequence: CSVRGRENEKLFF. The chain uses TRBV20-1 and TRBJ1-4; TCRdb outputs TRBD1, but without DNA this stays unchecked. Germline V gene data show CDR1 as DFQATT and CDR2 as SNEGSKA (reference sequence). The CDR3 length is 13 residues.

CDR3 sequence: CASSSGLKYEQYF. The rearrangement joins TRBV7-2 to TRBJ2-7; TCRdb's assignment of TRBD2 cannot be checked, as there is no DNA. This CDR3 spans 13 amino acids. Looked up from germline, CDR1 is SGHTA and CDR2 is FQGNSA.

This chain connects TRBV12-2 to TRBJ1-2; lacking DNA, the TRBD1 call made by TCRdb goes unchecked. TRBV12-2 is a documented pseudogene. The CDR3 covers 17 residues. CDR3 in amino acids: CASRLVLPGHLNYGYTF.

This clonotype is called medium-sized based on its frequency. The chain recombines TRBV4-3 with TRBJ2-7. The CDR3 sequence is 15 residues long. Germline loops: CDR1 LGHNA, CDR2 YSLEER. This CDR3 is CASSQEETSSYEQYF.

The genes are TRBV2 and TRBJ2-1; TCRdb calls TRBD2, which cannot be checked without DNA. The CDR3 has 13 residues. The germline CDR1 and CDR2 sequences are SNHLY and FYNNEI. The CDR3 loop reads CASGAGNHNEQFF.